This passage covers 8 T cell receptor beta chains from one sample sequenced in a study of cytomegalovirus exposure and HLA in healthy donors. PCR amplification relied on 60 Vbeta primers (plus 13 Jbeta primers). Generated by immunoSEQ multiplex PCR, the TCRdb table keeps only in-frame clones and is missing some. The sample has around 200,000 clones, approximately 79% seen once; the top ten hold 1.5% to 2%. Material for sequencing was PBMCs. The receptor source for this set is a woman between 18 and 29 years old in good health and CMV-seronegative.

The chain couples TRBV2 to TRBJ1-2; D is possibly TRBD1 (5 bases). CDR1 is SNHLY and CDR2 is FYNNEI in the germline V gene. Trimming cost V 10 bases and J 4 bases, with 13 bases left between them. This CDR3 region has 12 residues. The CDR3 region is CAIGEVGYGYTF. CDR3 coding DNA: TGTGCCATAGGGGAGGTGGGCTATGGCTACACCTTC.

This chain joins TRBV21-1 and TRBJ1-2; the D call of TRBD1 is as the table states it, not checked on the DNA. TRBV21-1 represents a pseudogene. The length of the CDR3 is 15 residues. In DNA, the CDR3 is TGTGCCAGCGGGATGCACCGGGACAGGGTATATGGCTACACCTTC. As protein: CASGMHRDRVYGYTF.

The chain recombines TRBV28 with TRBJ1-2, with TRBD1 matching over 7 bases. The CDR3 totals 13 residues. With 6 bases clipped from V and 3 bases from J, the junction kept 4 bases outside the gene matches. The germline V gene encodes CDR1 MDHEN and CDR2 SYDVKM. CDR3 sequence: CASSSGQHYGYTF. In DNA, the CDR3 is TGTGCCAGCAGCTCGGGACAGCACTATGGCTACACCTTC.

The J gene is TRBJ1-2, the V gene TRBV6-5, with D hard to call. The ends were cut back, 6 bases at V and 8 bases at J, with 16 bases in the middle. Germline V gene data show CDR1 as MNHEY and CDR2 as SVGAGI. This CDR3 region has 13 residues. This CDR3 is CASRPQQMGGYTF. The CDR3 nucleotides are TGTGCCAGCAGACCGCAGCAGATGGGCGGCTACACCTTC.

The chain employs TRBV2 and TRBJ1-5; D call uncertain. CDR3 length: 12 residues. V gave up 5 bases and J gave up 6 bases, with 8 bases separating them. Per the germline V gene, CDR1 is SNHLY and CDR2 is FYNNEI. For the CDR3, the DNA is TGTGCCAGCAGTCAGACGGGTCAGCCCCAGCATTTT. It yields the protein CASSQTGQPQHF.

CDR3 sequence (DNA): TGTGCCAGCAGTTATGAGGGGGTTTACAATGAGCAGTTCTTC. Residues: CASSYEGVYNEQFF. The gene calls are TRBV28 and TRBJ2-1; perhaps TRBD1 as D (6 bases). The germline V gene has CDR1 MDHEN and CDR2 SYDVKM. Trimming took 4 bases from V and 4 from J, leaving 11 bases between them. This CDR3 spans 14 amino acids.

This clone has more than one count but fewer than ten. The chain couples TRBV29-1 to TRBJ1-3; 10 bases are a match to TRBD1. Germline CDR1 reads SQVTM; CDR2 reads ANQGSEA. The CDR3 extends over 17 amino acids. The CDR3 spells CRWSRDRGCLSGNTIYF. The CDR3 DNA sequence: TGCAGGTGGTCCCGGGACAGGGGTTGCCTCTCTGGAAACACCATATATTTT.

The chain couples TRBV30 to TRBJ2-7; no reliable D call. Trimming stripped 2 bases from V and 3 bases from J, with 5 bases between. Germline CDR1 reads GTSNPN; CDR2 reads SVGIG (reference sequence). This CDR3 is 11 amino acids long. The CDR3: CAWSPGYEQYF. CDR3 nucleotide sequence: TGTGCCTGGAGTCCAGGCTACGAGCAGTACTTC.